These 13 T cell receptor beta chains originate from one sample sequenced in a study of blood T cell repertoires in COVID-19. Method: immunoSEQ multiplex PCR; TCRdb's copy keeps in-frame clones and lacks some. The sample contains tens of thousands of clones, roughly 85% of which appear only once. The sequenced material came from peripheral blood. The receptors were gathered from a woman aged 50 to 60 with COVID-19, enrolled during active disease.

The V gene is TRBV28, the J gene TRBJ1-2; no definite D call. CDR1 and CDR2 from the germline V gene are MDHEN and SYDVKM. Trimming removed 6 bases from V and 5 bases from J, with 10 bases in between. The CDR3 has 12 residues. The CDR3 nucleotides read TGTGCCAGCAGGTCCCCCAGGTATGGCTACACCTTC. Translation gives CASRSPRYGYTF.

The rearrangement uses TRBV7-3 and TRBJ1-1, with a weak D call TRBD1 (6 bases). Trimming stripped 5 bases from V and 6 bases from J, with 7 bases between. Germline lookup yields CDR1 SGHTA and CDR2 FQGTGA. CDR3 length: 11 amino acids. The CDR3 region is CASSTGPEAFF. The CDR3 DNA follows: TGTGCCAGCAGCACAGGGCCTGAAGCTTTCTTT.

The chain joins TRBV7-9 to TRBJ1-4; no clear D. Trimming shortened V by 5 bases and J by 2 bases, and 15 bases separated the two germline ends. The germline gives CDR1 SEHNR, CDR2 FQNEAQ (reference sequence). The CDR3 sequence is 16 residues long. The CDR3 sequence: CASSPLVGVTNEKLFF. In DNA, the CDR3 is TGTGCCAGCAGCCCCCTGGTCGGGGTGACTAATGAAAAACTGTTTTTT. Complete variable domain (other parts from reference TRBV7-9 and TRBJ1-4): DTGVSQNPRHKITKRGQNVTFRCDPISEHNRLYWYRQTLGQGPEFLTYFQNEAQLEKSRLLSDRFSAERPKGSFSTLEIQRTEQGDSAMYLCASSPLVGVTNEKLFFGSGTQLSVL.

The chain links TRBV6-2 or TRBV6-3 to TRBJ2-2; 12 positions match TRBD1. The CDR3 has 16 amino acids. Trimming removed 2 bases from V and 3 bases from J; junction bases left unmatched: 1. Germline V CDR1 and CDR2: MNHEY, SVGEGT. CDR3 coding DNA: TGTGCCAGCAGTTACGGGACAGGGGGCGACACCGGGGAGCTGTTTTTT. This sequence encodes CASSYGTGGDTGELFF.

This clone was counted once. The chain has TRBV5-6 and TRBJ2-1, with 8 bases matching TRBD2. V gave up 4 bases and J gave up 7 bases; unmatched junction bases: 10. The CDR3 sequence is 15 residues long. Germline V gives CDR1 SGHDT, CDR2 YYEEEE. The CDR3 coding sequence is TGTGCCAGCAGCCCCTTAGCGGGGTTAAAGAATGAGCAGTTCTTC. It specifies CASSPLAGLKNEQFF.

This clone was found once. The chain employs TRBV5-1 and TRBJ2-7; tentatively, D is TRBD1 (6 bases). Germline assignment: CDR1 SGHRS and CDR2 YFSETQ. V lost 0 bases, J lost 0 bases, and 10 bases lay in between. The CDR3 runs to 15 residues. The CDR3 loop reads CASSLDTGSSYEQYF. CDR3 nucleotides: TGCGCCAGCAGCTTGGATACAGGGAGCTCCTACGAGCAGTACTTC. The whole variable domain, filled in from reference TRBV5-1 and TRBJ2-7, reads KAGVTQTPRYLIKTRGQQVTLSCSPISGHRSVSWYQQTPGQGLQFLFEYFSETQRNKGNFPGRFSGRQFSNSRSEMNVSTLELGDSALYLCASSLDTGSSYEQYFGPGTRLTVT.

In its sample, this clone was seen once. The chain has TRBV3-1 (or the pseudogene TRBV3-2) and TRBJ1-6; 7 bases are a match to TRBD1. Germline trimming cut 1 base from V and 7 bases from J; bases unmatched to any gene: 10. Germline CDR1 LGHDT, CDR2 YNNKEL (reference sequence). CDR3 length: 17 amino acids. This CDR3 reads CASSQGRQGRMNSPLHF. The CDR3 coding sequence is TGTGCCAGCAGCCAAGGGAGACAGGGAAGGATGAATTCACCCCTCCACTTT.

V and J are TRBV7-3 and TRBJ2-4; 10 bases map to TRBD2. Losses at the gene ends were 2 bases for V and 8 bases for J; bases not matched to a gene: 6. In germline, CDR1 is SGHTA, CDR2 FQGTGA. The CDR3 is 15 residues long. CDR3 DNA sequence: TGTGCCAGCAGCTTAGCTCTAGCGGGAGAGGACATTCAGTACTTC. Residues: CASSLALAGEDIQYF.

The chain couples TRBV29-1 to TRBJ2-2; TRBD2 matches 9 bases. CDR1 and CDR2 (germline): SQVTM, ANQGSEA. The length of the CDR3 is 14 residues. V lost 6 bases to trimming and J lost 2 bases; unmatched junction nucleotides: 4. The CDR3 spells CSVVSGGNTGELFF. The CDR3 nucleotides are TGCAGCGTCGTTAGCGGGGGCAACACCGGGGAGCTGTTTTTT.

The CDR3 DNA is TGTGCCAGCAGTCATCTCGAAGGGCTGGGACAGACTAGCAATCAGCCCCAGCATTTT. This gives the protein CASSHLEGLGQTSNQPQHF. The chain joins TRBV6-6 to TRBJ1-5; 7 bases are shared with TRBD1. The J segment lost 0 bases and the V segment lost 5 bases, leaving 16 bases of the junction unmatched. The CDR3 runs to 19 residues. Germline V lookup: CDR1 MNHNY, CDR2 SVGAGI (reference sequence).

The rearrangement links TRBV24-1 to TRBJ2-3; 7 bases line up with TRBD2. Germline CDR1 reads KGHDR; CDR2 reads SFDVKD. The CDR3 loop spans 14 amino acids. J was trimmed by 0 bases and V by 5 bases; bases with no gene match: 1. For the CDR3, the DNA is TGTGCCACCAGTGTGCGGGAGAGCACAGATACGCAGTATTTT. This gives the protein CATSVRESTDTQYF.

In its sample, this clone was seen once. This chain uses TRBV6-2 or TRBV6-3 with TRBJ1-2; a weak D match, TRBD1 (6 bases). V was trimmed by 6 bases and J by 4 bases, leaving 12 bases between them. Germline-derived CDR1 and CDR2 are MNHEY and SVGEGT. The CDR3 runs 13 residues. The CDR3 here is CASSPPQGYGYTF. The CDR3 nucleotides are TGTGCCAGCAGCCCTCCACAGGGCTATGGCTACACCTTC.

The chain has TRBV4-1 and TRBJ2-7, with a tentative D call TRBD2 (6 bases). Deletions cut 0 bases from V and 6 bases from J, with 21 bases between. This CDR3 contains 17 residues. Germline values: CDR1 MGHRA, CDR2 YSYEKL. DNA for the CDR3: TGCGCCAGCAGCCAAGACCAGCGGGCATTACCGCCGGGCGAGCAGTACTTC. Protein product: CASSQDQRALPPGEQYF.